What follows describes a single T cell receptor (beta chain). Clones were read by immunoSEQ multiplex PCR, and TCRdb kept only the in-frame ones, dropping some. This sample yields a few hundred thousand clones, of which 90% are seen a single time; around 4.4% belongs to the top ten. With 5 bases clipped from V and 6 bases from J, the junction kept 16 bases outside the gene matches. The CDR3 runs 17 residues. CDR1 is SGHTA, CDR2 FQGNSA, per germline. This sample stems from a study of blood T cell repertoires in COVID-19. Adults between roughly 18 and 95 years of age took part from fewer than 30 US areas. Which cohort a participant joined came from the clinical history participants gave.

The rearrangement links TRBV7-2 to TRBJ2-3; TRBD2 matches at 8 bases. The receptor was derived from a woman under 30 with acute COVID-19. The sequencing input was PBMCs or T cells enriched from blood (not recorded which). For the CDR3, the DNA is TGTGCCAGCAGCACTCATCATTATGGGCGGGGGGCCGATACGCAGTATTTT. Protein: CASSTHHYGRGADTQYF.